These 4 T cell receptor beta chains originate from one sample sequenced in a study of CD8+ T cells in alopecia areata. Treatment described: oral pan-JAK inhibitor, 5-10 mg twice daily. Extraction and reverse transcription of RNA yielded cDNA as the sequencing template. TCRdb keeps only in-frame clones here, not all; method: immunoSEQ multiplex PCR. The table includes some 98,000 clones, more than 55% detected once. Sequencing was performed on CD8+ T cells sorted from blood, taken at week 4, from a patient treated with tofacitinib. The receptors come from a human donor with alopecia areata.

The V gene is TRBV29-1, the J gene TRBJ1-1; unclear D gene. Germline assignment: CDR1 SQVTM and CDR2 ANQGSEA. The CDR3 has 13 amino acids. Trimming shortened V by 6 bases and J by 7 bases, and 18 bases separated the two germline ends. The DNA for the CDR3 is TGCAGCGTCGGGAGCCCCCTCGGCGGTGAAGCTTTCTTT. Translation: CSVGSPLGGEAFF.

This clone was detected a few times. The chain has TRBV25-1 and TRBJ2-7, with TRBD1 matching over 7 bases. Germline assignment: CDR1 MGHDK and CDR2 SYGVNS. The CDR3 sequence is 14 residues long. After removal of 1 base from V and 6 bases from J, the junction contained 6 bases not matched to a gene. CDR3 loop: CASSELTGLGEQYF. The CDR3 bases are TGTGCCAGCAGTGAATTGACAGGGCTGGGCGAGCAGTACTTC.

CDR3 sequence: CSVWTGGGRELFF. Written as DNA, the CDR3 is TGCAGCGTTTGGACAGGGGGAGGAAGGGAGCTGTTTTTT. The rearrangement links TRBV29-1 to TRBJ2-2, with 10 bases identical to TRBD1. The CDR3 totals 13 residues. Germline CDR1 SQVTM, CDR2 ANQGSEA. V was clipped by 5 bases and J by 9 bases; unmatched bases: 6.

The chain employs TRBV4-1 and TRBJ2-1; D unclear. Trimming cost V 4 bases and J 6 bases, with 10 bases left between them. Germline V CDR1 and CDR2: MGHRA, YSYEKL. CDR3 length: 13 residues. Here the CDR3 DNA reads TGCGCCAGCAGCCCTTTTGTATCCAATGAGCAGTTCTTC. This encodes CASSPFVSNEQFF.